A selection of T cell receptor beta chains follows, all from one sample in a study of T cell responses to AZD1222 COVID-19 vaccine. The data were produced by immunoSEQ multiplex PCR, yet TCRdb's version contains in-frame clones alone and is incomplete. The sample records some 74,000 clones, 75% to 90% being singletons. The input for sequencing was peripheral blood, taken 28 days after the second AZD1222 dose. Receptor source: an adult who received the AZD1222 COVID-19 vaccine. The CDR3 runs from the conserved cysteine through the conserved F or W. A D gene is named only where the DNA matches it firmly. Part of the rows lack a size; the others show once, few, many or a class for expanded clones.

V gene	D gene	clone size	J gene	CDR3 protein	CDR3 DNA
TRBV7-2	NA	NA	TRBJ1-6	CASSRGGRGSPLHF	TGTGCCAGCAGTCGGGGGGGTCGCGGTTCACCCCTCCACTTT
TRBV18	NA	NA	TRBJ2-7	CASSRGRNYEQYF	TGTGCCAGCTCACGTGGCCGAAACTACGAGCAGTACTTC
TRBV6-6	NA	NA	TRBJ1-1	CASSYYGGSEAFF	TGTGCCAGCAGTTACTACGGTGGTTCTGAAGCTTTCTTT
TRBV24-1	TRBD1	NA	TRBJ2-1	CATSDPGQGNNEQFF	TGTGCCACCAGTGATCCGGGACAGGGAAACAATGAGCAGTTCTTC
TRBV7-2	NA	once	TRBJ1-5	CASSQTTSSGQPQHF	TGTGCCAGCAGTCAAACCACCTCCTCGGGTCAGCCCCAGCATTTT
TRBV7-6	NA	once	TRBJ1-1	CASSPGEMNTEAFF	TGTGCCAGCAGCCCAGGAGAAATGAACACTGAAGCTTTCTTT
TRBV6-2/TRBV6-3	NA	NA	TRBJ1-2	CASSYLGYGYTF	TGTGCCAGCAGTTACCTCGGTTATGGCTACACCTTC
TRBV28	NA	NA	TRBJ1-1	CASSFWLGGAQKMSEAFF	TGTGCCAGCAGTTTCTGGTTGGGAGGGGCACAGAAGATGTCTGAAGCTTTCTTT
TRBV28	NA	few	TRBJ1-1	CASSSGWGEVEAFF	TGTGCCAGCAGTTCAGGCTGGGGGGAAGTTGAAGCTTTCTTT
TRBV9	NA	NA	TRBJ2-1	CASTPMGGQGGHEQFF	TGTGCCAGCACCCCAATGGGGGGGCAGGGGGGTCATGAGCAGTTCTTC
TRBV7-9	NA	NA	TRBJ2-7	CASSLLGSHYEQYF	TGTGCCAGCAGCCTCCTCGGATCCCATTACGAGCAGTACTTC
TRBV19	NA	NA	TRBJ1-4	CASQTRNEKLFF	TGTGCCAGTCAGACGAGGAATGAAAAACTGTTTTTT
TRBV28	TRBD2	NA	TRBJ2-2	CASSLLAVNTGELFF	TGTGCCAGCAGTTTACTAGCGGTGAACACCGGGGAGCTGTTTTTT
TRBV11-1	TRBD1	NA	TRBJ1-4	CASSPSDRGNEKLFF	TGTGCCAGCAGCCCCTCGGACAGGGGTAATGAAAAACTGTTTTTT
TRBV27	TRBD2	NA	TRBJ2-7	CASSAGTSLYEQYF	TGTGCCAGCAGTGCCGGGACTAGCCTCTACGAGCAGTACTTC
TRBV28	TRBD1	NA	TRBJ1-2	CASSLGQGASGGYTF	TGTGCCAGCAGCCTCGGCCAGGGGGCAAGTGGTGGCTACACCTTC
TRBV7-9	TRBD1	NA	TRBJ1-6	CASSQRQGESPLHF	TGTGCCAGCAGCCAGAGACAGGGGGAATCACCCCTCCACTTT
TRBV7-9	NA	NA	TRBJ2-3	CASSLQGADTQYF	TGTGCCAGCAGCTTACAAGGGGCAGATACGCAGTATTTT
TRBV28	NA	NA	TRBJ2-5	CASIDALGQLSKETQYF	TGTGCCAGCATCGACGCTCTAGGACAGTTATCAAAAGAGACCCAGTACTTC
TRBV30	NA	NA	TRBJ1-2	CAWSRTVYYGYTF	TGTGCCTGGAGCAGAACAGTCTACTATGGCTACACCTTC
TRBV24-1	NA	NA	TRBJ1-2	CATSDFRRGDYGYTF	TGTGCCACCAGTGATTTTCGGCGGGGGGACTATGGCTACACCTTC
TRBV9	NA	NA	TRBJ1-6	CASSVAAGLNSPLHF	TGTGCCAGCAGCGTAGCGGCGGGACTAAATTCACCCCTCCACTTT
TRBV7-9	NA	NA	TRBJ1-3	CASSPIGGLGNTIYF	TGTGCCAGCAGTCCTATAGGGGGACTTGGAAACACCATATATTTT
TRBV9	NA	NA	TRBJ1-2	CASSDPTEGEANYGYTF	TGTGCCAGCAGCGACCCCACGGAGGGAGAGGCTAACTATGGCTACACCTTC
TRBV4-3	NA	NA	TRBJ2-7	CASSDSPVTGPYEQYF	TGCGCCAGCAGCGACAGTCCTGTGACAGGACCCTACGAGCAGTACTTC
TRBV19	NA	NA	TRBJ2-1	CASSIGGGASYNEQFF	TGTGCCAGTAGTATAGGTGGGGGGGCCTCCTACAATGAGCAGTTCTTC
TRBV24-1	NA	NA	TRBJ1-1	CATRTGGMNTEAFF	TGTGCCACTCGGACGGGAGGGATGAACACTGAAGCTTTCTTT
TRBV15	NA	NA	TRBJ1-2	CATSRGPEGYTF	TGTGCCACCAGCAGAGGGCCGGAGGGCTACACCTTC
TRBV6-1	TRBD1	NA	TRBJ1-2	CASSEREGARHGYTF	TGTGCCAGCAGTGAGAGAGAGGGGGCGAGGCATGGCTACACCTTC
TRBV5-6	TRBD2	few	TRBJ2-5	CASSLRLAEQETQYF	TGTGCCAGCAGCTTGCGACTAGCGGAGCAAGAGACCCAGTACTTC
TRBV28	NA	NA	TRBJ1-5	CASSFGSHSNQPQHF	TGTGCCAGCAGTTTTGGCAGCCATAGCAATCAGCCCCAGCATTTT
TRBV10-3	TRBD2	NA	TRBJ2-1	CAISESRGALGNEQFF	TGTGCCATCAGTGAGTCGCGGGGGGCCTTGGGGAATGAGCAGTTCTTC
TRBV5-4	NA	NA	TRBJ1-3	CASSPEAGGNTIYF	TGTGCCAGCAGCCCTGAAGCGGGGGGAAACACCATATATTTT
TRBV30	TRBD1	NA	TRBJ1-5	CAWSNSGTGGVQPQHF	TGTGCCTGGAGCAACTCCGGGACAGGGGGTGTTCAGCCCCAGCATTTT
TRBV14	TRBD1	NA	TRBJ2-7	CASSQVTMDRRSYEQYF	TGTGCCAGCAGCCAAGTGACAATGGACAGGCGCTCCTACGAGCAGTACTTC
TRBV2	TRBD1	NA	TRBJ1-6	CASSHRDRGLYNSPLHF	TGTGCCAGCAGTCACCGGGACAGGGGGCTGTATAATTCACCCCTCCACTTT
TRBV7-2	TRBD1	few	TRBJ1-6	CASSSRDRSFLHF	TGTGCCAGCAGCTCCCGGGACAGGTCGTTCCTCCACTTT
TRBV20-1	NA	NA	TRBJ1-5	CSASPGTQNQPQHF	TGCAGTGCTAGTCCGGGGACCCAAAATCAGCCCCAGCATTTT
TRBV6-4	TRBD1	NA	TRBJ1-6	CASSPRTGGNSPLHF	TGTGCCAGCAGCCCCCGGACAGGAGGTAATTCACCCCTCCACTTT
TRBV18	NA	NA	TRBJ1-2	CASSPAGRENGYTF	TGTGCCAGCTCCCCTGCCGGGAGGGAGAATGGCTACACCTTC
TRBV7-8	NA	few	TRBJ2-2	CASSLSRGNTGELFF	TGTGCCAGCAGCTTAAGCAGGGGAAACACCGGGGAGCTGTTTTTT
TRBV27	TRBD2	NA	TRBJ2-3	CASSFVRLAGVSTDTQYF	TGTGCCAGCAGTTTCGTGAGACTAGCGGGGGTCAGCACAGATACGCAGTATTTT
TRBV4-2	TRBD2	NA	TRBJ2-2	CASSQDSGGTGELFF	TGTGCCAGCAGCCAAGATAGCGGGGGCACCGGGGAGCTGTTTTTT
TRBV28	NA	NA	TRBJ1-1	CASSLSVGVRAFF	TGTGCCAGCAGTTTAAGTGTGGGGGTTCGAGCTTTCTTT
TRBV5-1	NA	NA	TRBJ2-7	CASSLDPRTPQRVVNTYEQYF	TGCGCCAGCAGCTTGGACCCACGGACACCCCAAAGGGTGGTCAATACCTACGAGCAGTACTTC
TRBV14	NA	NA	TRBJ1-6	CASSQGYSPLHF	TGTGCCAGCAGCCAAGGTTATTCACCCCTCCACTTT
TRBV19	NA	NA	TRBJ2-7	CASSSSGSSYEQYF	TGTGCCAGTAGTTCTTCAGGGAGCTCCTACGAGCAGTACTTC